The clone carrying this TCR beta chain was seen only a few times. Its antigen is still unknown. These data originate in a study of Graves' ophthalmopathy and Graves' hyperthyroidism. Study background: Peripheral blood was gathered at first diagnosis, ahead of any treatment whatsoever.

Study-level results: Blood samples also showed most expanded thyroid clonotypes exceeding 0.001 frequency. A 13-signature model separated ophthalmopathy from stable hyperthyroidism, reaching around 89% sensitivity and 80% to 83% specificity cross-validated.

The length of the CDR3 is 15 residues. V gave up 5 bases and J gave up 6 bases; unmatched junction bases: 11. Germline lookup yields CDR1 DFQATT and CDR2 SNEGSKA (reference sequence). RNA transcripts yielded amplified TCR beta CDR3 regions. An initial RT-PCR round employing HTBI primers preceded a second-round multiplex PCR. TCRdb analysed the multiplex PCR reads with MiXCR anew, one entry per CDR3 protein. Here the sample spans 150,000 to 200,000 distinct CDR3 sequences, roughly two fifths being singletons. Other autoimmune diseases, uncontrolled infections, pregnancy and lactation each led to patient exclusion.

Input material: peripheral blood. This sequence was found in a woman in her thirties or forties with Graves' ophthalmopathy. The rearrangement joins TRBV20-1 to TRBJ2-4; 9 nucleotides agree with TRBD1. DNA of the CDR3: TGCAGTGCTCGAACTCCCGGGACAGGGAGAAACATTCAGTACTTC. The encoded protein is CSARTPGTGRNIQYF.